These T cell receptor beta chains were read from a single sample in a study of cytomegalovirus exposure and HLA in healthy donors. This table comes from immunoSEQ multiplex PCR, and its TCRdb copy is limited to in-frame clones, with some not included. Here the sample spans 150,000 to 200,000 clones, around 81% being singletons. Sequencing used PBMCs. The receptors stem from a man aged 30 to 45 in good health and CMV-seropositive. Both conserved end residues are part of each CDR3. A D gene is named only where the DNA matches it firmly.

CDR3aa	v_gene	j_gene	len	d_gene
CASSFRGQAGNTIYF	TRBV5-4	TRBJ1-3	15	TRBD1
CASSPTRTGYNYGYTF	TRBV7-9	TRBJ1-2	16	TRBD1
CASSQPGRGLASSYEQYF	TRBV4-2	TRBJ2-7	18	-
CAIRDEQGPNQPQHF	TRBV10-3	TRBJ1-5	15	TRBD1
CASSTPLSGGYTF	TRBV9	TRBJ1-2	13	-
CASSQDGTGTNTGELFF	TRBV4-3	TRBJ2-2	17	TRBD1
CAWNGDTDTQYF	TRBV30	TRBJ2-3	12	-
CASSPRPGADTQYF	TRBV6-5	TRBJ2-3	14	-
CASSRGGGGGKDTQYF	TRBV6-4	TRBJ2-3	16	-
CASTLGGHTDTQYF	TRBV6-5	TRBJ2-3	14	-
CASSLETGSPVDYGYTF	TRBV5-1	TRBJ1-2	17	-
CASTNRDTYTDTQYF	TRBV27	TRBJ2-3	15	-